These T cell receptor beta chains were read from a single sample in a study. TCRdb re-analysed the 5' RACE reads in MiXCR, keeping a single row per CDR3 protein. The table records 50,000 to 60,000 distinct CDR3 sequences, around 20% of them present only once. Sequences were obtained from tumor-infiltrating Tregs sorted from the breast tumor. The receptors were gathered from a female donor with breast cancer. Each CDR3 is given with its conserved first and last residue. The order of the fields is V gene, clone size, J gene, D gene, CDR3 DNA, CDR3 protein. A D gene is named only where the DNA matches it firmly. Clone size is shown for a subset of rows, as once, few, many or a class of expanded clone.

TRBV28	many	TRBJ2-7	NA	TGTGCCAGCAGTTTGATACGCCCCTACGAGCAGTACTTC	CASSLIRPYEQYF
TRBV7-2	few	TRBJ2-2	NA	TGTGCCAGCAGCTTATGGCCCCTCGGGGGAGTCGGCGGGGAGCTGTTTTTT	CASSLWPLGGVGGELFF
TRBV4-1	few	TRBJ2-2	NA	TGCGCCAGCAGCCAAGAGGGGAGGCCCGGGGAGCTGTTTTTT	CASSQEGRPGELFF
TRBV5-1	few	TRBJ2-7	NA	TGCGCCAGCACCTACAACGCTGGTGGCTACGAGCAGTACTTC	CASTYNAGGYEQYF
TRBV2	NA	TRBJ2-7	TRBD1	TGTGCCAGCACCGGGACAGGGGACAGCGAGCAGTACTTC	CASTGTGDSEQYF
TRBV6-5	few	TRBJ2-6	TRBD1	TGTGCCAGCGGACCGGACAGGGTATATATGGCTGGGGCCAACGTCCTGACTTTC	CASGPDRVYMAGANVLTF
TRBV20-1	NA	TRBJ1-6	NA	TGCAGTGCTAGAATAACCCGGGGGGCACCCCTCCACTTT	CSARITRGAPLHF
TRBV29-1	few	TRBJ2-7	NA	TGCAGCGTTGAAGGCAGCTCCTACGAGCAGTACTTC	CSVEGSSYEQYF
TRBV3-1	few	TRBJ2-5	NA	TGTGCCAGCAGCCAAGCGGGAGTAGTAGAGACCCAGTACTTC	CASSQAGVVETQYF
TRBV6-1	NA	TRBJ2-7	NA	TGTGCCAGCAGTGCGCCGGGGTTGGGATCCTACGAGCAGTGCTTC	CASSAPGLGSYEQCF
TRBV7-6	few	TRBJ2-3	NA	TGTGCCAGCAGCTACCCCAGGACAGGCACAGATACGCAGTATTTT	CASSYPRTGTDTQYF
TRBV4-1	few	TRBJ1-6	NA	TGCGCCAGCAGCCAAGTGCTCAGGGGAAGGGGGAATTCACCCCTCCACTTT	CASSQVLRGRGNSPLHF
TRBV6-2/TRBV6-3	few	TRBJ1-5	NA	TGTGCCAGCAGTTATCAGAGCTTTCAGCCCCAGCATTTT	CASSYQSFQPQHF
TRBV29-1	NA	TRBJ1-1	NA	TGCAGCGTTGCCCCACAGATTGAAGCTTTCTTT	CSVAPQIEAFF
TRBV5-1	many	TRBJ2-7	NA	TGCGCCAGCGCTTCAGGGAGTAAGAACGAGCAGTACTTC	CASASGSKNEQYF
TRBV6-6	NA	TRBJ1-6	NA	TGTGCCAGCAGTTACGATTCACCCCTCCACTTT	CASSYDSPLHF
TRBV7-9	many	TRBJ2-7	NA	TGTGCCAGCACTGTTGGTTACGAGCAGTACTTC	CASTVGYEQYF
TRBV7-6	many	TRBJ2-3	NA	TGTGCCAGCAGCTTACAGACTCCCACAGATACGCAGTATTTT	CASSLQTPTDTQYF
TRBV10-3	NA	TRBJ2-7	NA	TGTGCCATCGCAGGGAGCTCCTACGAGCAGTACTTC	CAIAGSSYEQYF
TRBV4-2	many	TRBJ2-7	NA	TGTGCCAGCAGCCAAGACACGTTCTCCTACGAGCAGTACTTC	CASSQDTFSYEQYF
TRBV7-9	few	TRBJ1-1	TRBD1	TGTGCCAGCAGCTTAGAATGGACAGGTGAGGCTTTCTTT	CASSLEWTGEAFF
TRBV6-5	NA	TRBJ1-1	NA	TGTGCCAGCAGTTACGTGTCAGGGCGGACTGAAGCTTTCTTT	CASSYVSGRTEAFF
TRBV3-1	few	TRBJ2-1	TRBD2	TGTGCCAGCAGCTATATACTAGCGGGAGGAGGGGAGCAGTTCTTC	CASSYILAGGGEQFF
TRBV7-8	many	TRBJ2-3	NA	TGTGCCAGCAGCTTACGGACCGTTCTAACATACCAGTATTTT	CASSLRTVLTYQYF
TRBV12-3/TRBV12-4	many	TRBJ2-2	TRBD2	TGTGCCAGCAGCCCTATGCTAGCGGGAAGTACCGGGGAGCTGTTTTTT	CASSPMLAGSTGELFF
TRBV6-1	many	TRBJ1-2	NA	TGTGCCAGCAGTGTCGGAAGCTATGGCTACACCTTC	CASSVGSYGYTF
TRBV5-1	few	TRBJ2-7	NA	TGCGCCAGCAGCCGCCCGGGACAAGACGAGCAGTACTTC	CASSRPGQDEQYF
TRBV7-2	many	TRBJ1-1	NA	TGTGCCAGCAGCATGACTCAGGGGTGGAACACTGAAGCTTTCTTT	CASSMTQGWNTEAFF
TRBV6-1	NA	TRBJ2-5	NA	TGTGCCAGCAGTCCTTCAGGGGATGGCCAGTACTTC	CASSPSGDGQYF
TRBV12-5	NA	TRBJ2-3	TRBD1	TGTGCTAGTGGTTTGGACACGTGGACAGGGTCCGGCACAGATACGCAGTATTTT	CASGLDTWTGSGTDTQYF
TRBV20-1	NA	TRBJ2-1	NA	TGCAGTGCTGAATTAGGGGATGAGCAGTTCTTC	CSAELGDEQFF
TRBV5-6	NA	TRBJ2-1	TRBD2	TGTGCCAGCAGTCTTAGCGGGAGGTCCTACAATGAGCAGTTCTTC	CASSLSGRSYNEQFF
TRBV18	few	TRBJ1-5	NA	TGTGCCAGCTCACCCGGGTCGGATCAGCCCCAGCATTTT	CASSPGSDQPQHF
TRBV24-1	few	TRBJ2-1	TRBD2	TGTGCCACCAGTGACCCCGGGACTAGCATCAATGAGCAGTTCTTC	CATSDPGTSINEQFF
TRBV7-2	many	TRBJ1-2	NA	TGTGCCAGCAACCTAGACAGGTGGTATGGCTACACCTTC	CASNLDRWYGYTF
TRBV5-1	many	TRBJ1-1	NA	TGCGCCAGCAGCTTGGAGGGAGTTCCGAGAGCTTTCTTT	CASSLEGVPRAFF
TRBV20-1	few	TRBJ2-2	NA	TGCAGTGCTAGGGAACCGAGCGGCCACACCGGGGAGCTGTTTTTT	CSAREPSGHTGELFF
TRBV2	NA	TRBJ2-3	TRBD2	TGTGCCAGCACCCCGACCGGGAGGACAGATACGCAGTATTTT	CASTPTGRTDTQYF
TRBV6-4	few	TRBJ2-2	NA	TGTGCCAGCAGCAAGCAGGGGACGAAGAACACCGGGGAGCTGTTTTTT	CASSKQGTKNTGELFF
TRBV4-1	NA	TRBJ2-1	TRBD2	TGCGCCAGCAGCCAAGACCCGGGAGGGCTGAGGGAGCAGTTCTTC	CASSQDPGGLREQFF
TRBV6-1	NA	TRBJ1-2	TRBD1	TGTGCCAGCAGAGACAGGGGGCACGAGGGGCGTTATGGCTACACCTTC	CASRDRGHEGRYGYTF
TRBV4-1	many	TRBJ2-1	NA	TGCGCCAGCAGCCCGACGGCGGGGGCTGAGCAGTTCTTC	CASSPTAGAEQFF
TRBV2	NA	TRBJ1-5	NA	NA	CASSAFVGNGNQPQHF
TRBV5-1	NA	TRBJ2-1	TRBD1	TGCGCCAGCAGCTTTACAGGGGGATCCTACAATGAGCAGTTCTTC	CASSFTGGSYNEQFF
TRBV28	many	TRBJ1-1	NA	TGTGCCAGCAGTCCCCCTCAATCGGGCACTGAAGCTTTCTTT	CASSPPQSGTEAFF
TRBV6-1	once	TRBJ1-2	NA	TGTGCCAGCAAGGAGGACATGGAGACCTATGGCAACACCTTC	CASKEDMETYGNTF
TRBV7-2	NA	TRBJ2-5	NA	TGTGCCAGCAGCGCGATTCAGGGAATTGGGGAGACCCAGTACTTC	CASSAIQGIGETQYF
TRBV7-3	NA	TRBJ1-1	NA	TGTGCCAGCAGCACCGCGCCGGGGGATGAAGCTTTCTTT	CASSTAPGDEAFF
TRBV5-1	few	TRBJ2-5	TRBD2	TGCGCCAGCAGCTTGGGTCTGATTAGCGGGGAAGAGACCCAGTACTTC	CASSLGLISGEETQYF
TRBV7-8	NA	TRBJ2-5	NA	TGTGCCAGCAGCTTTGGGCAAGAGACCCAGTACTTC	CASSFGQETQYF
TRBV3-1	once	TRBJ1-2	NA	TGTGCCAGCAGCCAAACGACAGCTAACTATGGCTACACCTTC	CASSQTTANYGYTF
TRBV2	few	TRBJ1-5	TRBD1	TGTGCCAGCAAACAGGGGGTGGGCAATCAGCCCCAGCATTTT	CASKQGVGNQPQHF
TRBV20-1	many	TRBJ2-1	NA	TGCAGTGCTACCCTTGCGGCGGCCCGGAACTACAATGAGCAGTTCTTC	CSATLAAARNYNEQFF
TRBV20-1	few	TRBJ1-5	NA	TGCAGTGCTAGACTAAACCTCTGGCAGCCCCAGCATTTT	CSARLNLWQPQHF
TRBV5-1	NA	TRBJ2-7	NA	TGCGCCAGCACCCCCCAGGGTAGTACGTACGAGCAGTACTTC	CASTPQGSTYEQYF
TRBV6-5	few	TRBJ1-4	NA	TGTGCCAGCACCCCCACCAGGGACACCTTTAATGAAAAACTGTTTTTT	CASTPTRDTFNEKLFF
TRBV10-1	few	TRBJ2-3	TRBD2	TGCGCCAGCAGTGAGAAGGGGAGGGTCGCGGATACGCAGTATTTT	CASSEKGRVADTQYF
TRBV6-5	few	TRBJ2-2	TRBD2	TGTGCCAGCGCCTACCGGGGCGGGGGGGCCAGGGAGCTGTTTTTT	CASAYRGGGARELFF
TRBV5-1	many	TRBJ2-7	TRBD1	TGCGCCAGCAGTCTGATCGGACAGGGGAGTCTGTACGAGCAGTACTTC	CASSLIGQGSLYEQYF